This TCR beta chain was sequenced in a study of T cell responses to AZD1222 COVID-19 vaccine. Whole-study findings and limits: Spike was spanned by vaccine-associated CD4 TCRs, with dominance at 160-218 and 743-854. Clonal diversity was possibly underestimated; the donors were predominantly white British and more often female. Unmutated regions of variants are reportedly targeted by nearly half of spike-specific TCRs.

Turning to this clone: Its matching antigen is unknown.

Sequenced by immunoSEQ multiplex PCR; TCRdb stores in-frame clones only, minus some. The table includes some 92,000 clones, around 90% detected once. The sequence derives from an adult in good health. The specimen was peripheral blood, collected on day 0 of MenACWY control vaccination.

The CDR3 DNA is TGTGCCAGCACAAGCGGTGCTGAGCAGTTCTTC. Translation gives CASTSGAEQFF. The V and J genes are TRBV5-4 and TRBJ2-1; TRBD2 might be the D (5 bases). The germline V gene encodes CDR1 SGHNT and CDR2 YYREEE (reference sequence). Trimming removed 6 bases from V and 9 bases from J, with 10 bases in between. The length of the CDR3 is 11 residues. Full variable domain (outside the CDR3, taken from reference TRBV5-4 and TRBJ2-1): ETGVTQSPTHLIKTRGQQVTLRCSSQSGHNTVSWYQQALGQGPQFIFQYYREEENGRGNFPPRFSGLQFPNYSSELNVNALELDDSALYLCASTSGAEQFFGPGTRLTVL.